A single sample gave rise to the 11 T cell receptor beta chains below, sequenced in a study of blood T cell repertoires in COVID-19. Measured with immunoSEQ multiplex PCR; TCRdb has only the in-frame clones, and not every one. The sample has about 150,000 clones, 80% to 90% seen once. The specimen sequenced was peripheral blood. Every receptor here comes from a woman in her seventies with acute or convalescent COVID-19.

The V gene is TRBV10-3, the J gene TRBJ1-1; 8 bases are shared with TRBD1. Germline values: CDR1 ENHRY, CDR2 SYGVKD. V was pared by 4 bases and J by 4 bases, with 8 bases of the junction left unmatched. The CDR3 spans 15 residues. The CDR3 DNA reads TGTGCCATCAGTGCTTCCACAGGGGGGAGCACTGAAGCTTTCTTT. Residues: CAISASTGGSTEAFF.

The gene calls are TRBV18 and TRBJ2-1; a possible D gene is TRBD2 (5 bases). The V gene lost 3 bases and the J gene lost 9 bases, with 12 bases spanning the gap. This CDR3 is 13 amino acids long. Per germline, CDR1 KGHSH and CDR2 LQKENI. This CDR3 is CASSPSGSGEQFF. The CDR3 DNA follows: TGTGCCAGCTCACCTTCGGGGTCGGGTGAGCAGTTCTTC.

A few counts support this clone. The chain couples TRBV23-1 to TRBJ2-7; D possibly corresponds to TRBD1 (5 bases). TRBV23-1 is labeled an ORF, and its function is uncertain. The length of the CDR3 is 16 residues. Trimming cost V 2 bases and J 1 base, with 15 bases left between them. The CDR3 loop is CASSQNEKGRSYEQYV. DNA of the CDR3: TGCGCCAGCAGTCAAAATGAGAAGGGGCGATCCTACGAGCAGTACGTC.

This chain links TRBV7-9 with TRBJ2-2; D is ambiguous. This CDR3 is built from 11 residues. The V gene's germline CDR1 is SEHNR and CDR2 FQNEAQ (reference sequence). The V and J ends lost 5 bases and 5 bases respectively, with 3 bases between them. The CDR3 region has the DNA TGTGCCAGCAGCCGTACCGGGGAGCTGTTTTTT. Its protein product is CASSRTGELFF.

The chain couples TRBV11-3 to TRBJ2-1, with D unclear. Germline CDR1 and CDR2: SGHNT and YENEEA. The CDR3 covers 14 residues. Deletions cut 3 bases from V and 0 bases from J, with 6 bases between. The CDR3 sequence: CASSFKSSYNEQFF. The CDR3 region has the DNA TGTGCCAGCAGCTTCAAGAGCTCCTACAATGAGCAGTTCTTC.

In nucleotides, the CDR3 is TGTGCCAGCAGCGGGGGGACAGCCACCTACGAGCAGTACGTC. Its protein product is CASSGGTATYEQYV. J is TRBJ2-7 and V is TRBV5-5, with D tentatively TRBD1 (7 bases). Germline values: CDR1 SGHKS, CDR2 YYEKEE (reference sequence). The CDR3 is 14 residues long. The V gene lost 4 bases and the J gene lost 2 bases, with 13 bases spanning the gap.

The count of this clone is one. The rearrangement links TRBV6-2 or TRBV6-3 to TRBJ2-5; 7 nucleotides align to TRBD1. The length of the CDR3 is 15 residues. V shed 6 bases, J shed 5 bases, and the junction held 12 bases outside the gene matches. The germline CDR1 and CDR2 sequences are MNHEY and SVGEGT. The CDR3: CASSLPGQAAETQYF. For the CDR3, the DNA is TGTGCCAGCAGCTTGCCCGGACAGGCTGCGGAGACCCAGTACTTC.

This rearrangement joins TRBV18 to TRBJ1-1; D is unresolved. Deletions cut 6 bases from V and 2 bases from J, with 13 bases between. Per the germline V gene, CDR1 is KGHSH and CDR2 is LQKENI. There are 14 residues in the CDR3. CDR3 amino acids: CASSINGGNTEAFF. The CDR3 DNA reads TGTGCCAGCTCCATTAATGGCGGCAACACTGAAGCTTTCTTT.

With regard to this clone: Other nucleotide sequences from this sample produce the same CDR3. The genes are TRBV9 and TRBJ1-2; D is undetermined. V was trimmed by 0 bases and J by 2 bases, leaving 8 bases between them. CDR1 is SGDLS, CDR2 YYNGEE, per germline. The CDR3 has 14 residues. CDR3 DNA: TGTGCCAGCAGCGTAGGCGGGCTCAACTATGGCTACACCTTC. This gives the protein CASSVGGLNYGYTF.

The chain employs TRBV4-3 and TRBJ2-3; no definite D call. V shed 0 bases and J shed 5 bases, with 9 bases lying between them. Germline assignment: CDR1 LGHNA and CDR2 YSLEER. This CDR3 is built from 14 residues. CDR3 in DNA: TGCGCCAGCAGCCAAGAAGGTAGCCTAGATACGCAGTATTTT. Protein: CASSQEGSLDTQYF.

The CDR3 loop is CASSPERTHSYNEQFF. The CDR3 DNA is TGTGCCAGCTCACCAGAGCGGACCCACTCCTACAATGAGCAGTTCTTC. This sequence joins TRBV18 and TRBJ2-1; D may be TRBD2 (5 bases). Germline CDR1 KGHSH, CDR2 LQKENI. The CDR3 has 16 amino acids. Trimming left V 2 bases short and J 0 bases short, with 11 bases between. The full variable domain, completed using reference TRBV18 and TRBJ2-1, is NAGVMQNPRHLVRRRGQEARLRCSPMKGHSHVYWYRQLPEEGLKFMVYLQKENIIDESGMPKERFSAEFPKEGPSILRIQQVVRGDSAAYFCASSPERTHSYNEQFFGPGTRLTVL.